The 18 T cell receptor beta chains in this list originate from one sample, sequenced in a study of T cell changes during pregnancy in multiple sclerosis. Clones were sequenced by immunoSEQ multiplex PCR, and TCRdb holds only the in-frame ones, with some missing. The repertoire consists of roughly 30,000 clones, with roughly 89% occurring once and the leading ten covering roughly 3%. The specimen comprised CD4+ T cells from peripheral blood mononuclear cells, sampled in the first trimester of pregnancy. All receptors derive from a female donor in good health, enrolled as a control in a pregnancy study.

The chain recombines TRBV7-2 with TRBJ2-3; 9 nucleotides line up with TRBD2. With V trimmed by 5 bases and J by 2 bases, 8 bases remained unmatched. Germline lookup yields CDR1 SGHTA and CDR2 FQGNSA. There are 16 residues in the CDR3. CDR3 amino acids: CASSPVAGGVTDTQYF. Here the CDR3 DNA reads TGTGCCAGCAGCCCGGTGGCGGGGGGGGTCACAGATACGCAGTATTTT.

This clone was detected once. This chain uses TRBV29-1 with TRBJ2-3; 8 positions match TRBD2. Germline V gene lookup returns CDR1 SQVTM and CDR2 ANQGSEA. V lost 4 bases, J lost 5 bases, and 8 bases stayed unmatched. This CDR3 has 14 residues. CDR3 DNA sequence: TGCAGCGTTGTTGCCCGACTAGCGCTAGATACGCAGTATTTT. It is translated as CSVVARLALDTQYF.

The rearrangement links TRBV27 to TRBJ2-7, with 11 bases identical to TRBD2. Germline CDR1 and CDR2: MNHEY and SMNVEV (reference sequence). The length of the CDR3 is 15 residues. Unmatched junction bases numbered 10, after V lost 6 bases and J lost 6 bases. CDR3 sequence: CASSRQTSGKLEQYF. The CDR3 DNA reads TGTGCCAGCAGCCGGCAGACTAGCGGGAAACTCGAGCAGTACTTC.

V usage is TRBV11-3 and J usage is TRBJ1-6, with 11 bases aligning to TRBD1. After removal of 5 bases from V and 9 bases from J, the junction contained 3 bases not matched to a gene. Germline values: CDR1 SGHNT, CDR2 YENEEA. This CDR3 comprises 14 residues. The CDR3 here is CASSLGTGGSPLHF. The CDR3 DNA follows: TGTGCCAGCAGCCTCGGGACAGGGGGTTCACCCCTCCACTTT.

This chain connects TRBV6-1 to TRBJ1-5; a possible D gene is TRBD1 (5 bases). The CDR3 has 15 amino acids. CDR1 is MNHNS, CDR2 SASEGT, per germline. Trimming stripped 2 bases from V and 8 bases from J, with 16 bases between. The CDR3, as DNA: TGTGCCAGCAGTGAAATTGGGACGGGAGGGGAGCCCCAGCATTTT. Translating it yields CASSEIGTGGEPQHF.

This clone was recorded a few times. The genes are TRBV27 and TRBJ1-2; D not resolved. The CDR3 length is 12 residues. Trimming took off 8 bases at V and 1 base at J, with 8 bases between the two ends. The germline V gene encodes CDR1 MNHEY and CDR2 SMNVEV (reference sequence). For the CDR3, the DNA is TGTGCCAGCCTAGACCTTAACTATGGCTACACCTTC. This encodes CASLDLNYGYTF.

V and J are TRBV28 and TRBJ2-6; 8 bases agree with TRBD2. Germline lookup yields CDR1 MDHEN and CDR2 SYDVKM. The CDR3 extends over 17 amino acids. After removal of 3 bases from V and 0 bases from J, the junction contained 4 bases not matched to a gene. This chain's CDR3 is CASSLVAGNSGANVLTF. The CDR3 coding sequence is TGTGCCAGCAGTTTGGTAGCGGGGAACTCTGGGGCCAACGTCCTGACTTTC. Full variable domain (rest looked up from reference TRBV28 and TRBJ2-6): DVKVTQSSRYLVKRTGEKVFLECVQDMDHENMFWYRQDPGLGLRLIYFSYDVKMKEKGDIPEGYSVSREKKERFSLILESASTNQTSMYLCASSLVAGNSGANVLTFGAGSRLTVL.

The V and J genes are TRBV4-2 and TRBJ2-2, with 7 positions matching TRBD2. V was clipped by 4 bases and J by 4 bases; unmatched bases: 9. From germline, CDR1 is LGHNA and CDR2 YNFKEQ. This CDR3 is 16 amino acids long. The CDR3 reads CASSLTPGRGTGELFF. CDR3 nucleotide sequence: TGTGCCAGCAGCCTAACACCAGGGAGGGGCACCGGGGAGCTGTTTTTT.

This sequence joins TRBV14 and TRBJ2-1; 11 bases align to TRBD2. Trimming removed 2 bases from V and 6 bases from J; junction bases left unmatched: 9. CDR1 and CDR2 (germline): SGHDN, FVKESK. CDR3 size: 17 residues. The DNA for the CDR3 is TGTGCCAGCAGCCAACGAGTACTAGCGGGAGTTGGCAATGAGCAGTTCTTC. Protein product: CASSQRVLAGVGNEQFF.

The chain uses TRBV2 and TRBJ1-3; possibly TRBD1 for D (5 bases). The CDR3 runs to 14 residues. V dropped 1 base and J dropped 6 bases, with 10 bases sitting between them. Germline CDR1 and CDR2: SNHLY and FYNNEI. CDR3 in DNA: TGTGCCAGCAGTGAAGGGAACAGGCTAAACACCATATATTTT. Residues: CASSEGNRLNTIYF.

The chain links TRBV7-9 to TRBJ2-7; a weak D match, TRBD2 (6 bases). Germline V lookup: CDR1 SEHNR, CDR2 FQNEAQ (reference sequence). The length of the CDR3 is 14 residues. V dropped 6 bases and J dropped 3 bases, with 15 bases sitting between them. Written as DNA, the CDR3 is TGTGCCAGCAGGGATTCGGGACTGAGCTACGAGCAGTACTTC. As protein: CASRDSGLSYEQYF.

This chain joins TRBV29-1 and TRBJ2-3; TRBD1 is a possible D gene (6 bases). CDR1 is SQVTM and CDR2 is ANQGSEA in the germline V gene. The ends were cut back, 1 base at V and 2 bases at J, with 7 bases in the middle. This CDR3 contains 13 residues. CDR3 sequence: CSVEGTVTDTQYF. The CDR3 DNA is TGCAGCGTTGAAGGGACAGTCACAGATACGCAGTATTTT.

The chain combines TRBV6-5 with TRBJ1-2; maybe TRBD1 (6 bases). In germline, CDR1 is MNHEY, CDR2 SVGAGI. V dropped 2 bases and J dropped 7 bases, with 14 bases sitting between them. This CDR3 has 14 amino acids. CDR3 sequence: CASSYNTGTGGYTF. CDR3 nucleotides: TGTGCCAGCAGTTACAATACAGGGACGGGTGGCTACACCTTC.

In this sample, this clone turned up a few times. V and J are TRBV7-9 and TRBJ1-6, with D uncertain. Germline V gene lookup returns CDR1 SEHNR and CDR2 FQNEAQ (reference sequence). The V gene lost 4 bases and the J gene lost 9 bases, with 16 bases spanning the gap. The CDR3 sequence is 15 residues long. CDR3 DNA sequence: TGTGCCAGCAGCTCGATCCCGGCCCGGGGTTCACCCCTCCACTTT. Its translation is CASSSIPARGSPLHF.

The genes are TRBV28 and TRBJ2-5; 8 bases align to TRBD2. The CDR3 consists of 17 residues. Germline CDR1 is MDHEN and CDR2 is SYDVKM. The J segment lost 1 base and the V segment lost 2 bases, leaving 9 bases of the junction unmatched. The CDR3 nucleotides read TGTGCCAGCAGTTTAAACTCAGCGGGGGCACTCCAAGAGACCCAGTACTTC. Protein product: CASSLNSAGALQETQYF.

The V gene is TRBV28, the J gene TRBJ1-2; 8 positions agree with TRBD1. The CDR3 has 11 amino acids. Unmatched junction bases numbered 5, after V lost 7 bases and J lost 10 bases. Germline CDR1 MDHEN, CDR2 SYDVKM. CDR3 loop: CASKDREPYTF. The CDR3 DNA follows: TGTGCCAGCAAGGACAGGGAGCCCTACACCTTC.

J is TRBJ2-3 and V is TRBV6-6, with 12 bases that match TRBD2. The length of the CDR3 is 14 residues. Trimming removed 5 bases from V and 3 bases from J; junction bases left unmatched: 0. Germline V gene data show CDR1 as MNHNY and CDR2 as SVGAGI (reference sequence). CDR3 in amino acids: CASSTSGRTDTQYF. DNA of the CDR3: TGTGCCAGCAGTACTAGCGGGAGGACAGATACGCAGTATTTT.

The chain has TRBV14 and TRBJ2-7, with 11 nucleotides matching TRBD2. Germline V gene sequence: CDR1 SGHDN, CDR2 FVKESK. The CDR3 totals 16 residues. V dropped 1 base and J dropped 2; count of bases not matched to a gene: 4. CDR3 loop: CASSQVRLAGPYEQYF. The CDR3 DNA is TGTGCCAGCAGCCAAGTCCGACTAGCGGGACCCTACGAGCAGTACTTC.